The 20 T cell receptor beta chains below were found in one sample sequenced in a study of beta chain features in type 1 diabetes. Since all of the isolated RNA was reverse transcribed, expressed TCRB transcripts were what got sequenced. Sequenced by immunoSEQ multiplex PCR; TCRdb stores in-frame clones only, minus some. The table lists over 500,000 clones, roughly 15% of them singletons. Sequenced material: naive CD4+ T cells from blood. Receptors originate from a man aged 18 to 35 in good health.

This clone has a handful of counts. The chain joins TRBV29-1 to TRBJ1-2; D gene ambiguous. The V and J ends lost 3 bases and 4 bases respectively, with 12 bases between them. The CDR3 length is 13 residues. The germline CDR1 and CDR2 sequences are SQVTM and ANQGSEA. This CDR3 is CSVDIGFGYGYTF. In DNA, the CDR3 is TGCAGCGTTGATATAGGCTTTGGCTATGGCTACACCTTC.

The gene calls are TRBV28 and TRBJ2-7; TRBD1 aligns across 8 bases. V lost 4 bases to trimming and J lost 12 bases; unmatched junction nucleotides: 8. Germline V gives CDR1 MDHEN, CDR2 SYDVKM. This CDR3 region has 12 residues. The CDR3 bases are TGTGCCAGCAGTTCATACGACAGGGGACCGTACTTC. Amino acid sequence: CASSSYDRGPYF.

The chain couples TRBV7-2 to TRBJ1-5; perhaps TRBD1 as D (5 bases). This CDR3 contains 17 residues. Germline V gene lookup returns CDR1 SGHTA and CDR2 FQGNSA. V lost 1 base to trimming and J lost 0 bases, with 13 bases between them. The CDR3, as DNA: TGTGCCAGCAGCTTAGGGGGCGGCTTTAATAGCAATCAGCCCCAGCATTTT. As protein: CASSLGGGFNSNQPQHF.

This clone was seen more than once but under ten times. The rearrangement joins TRBV9 to TRBJ2-3; TRBD1 agrees at 8 bases. The CDR3 is made up of 15 amino acids. CDR1 is SGDLS, CDR2 YYNGEE, per germline. V shed 4 bases, J shed 2 bases, and the junction held 6 bases outside the gene matches. The CDR3 DNA sequence: TGTGCCAGCAGCCCTCGGACAGGGTACACAGATACGCAGTATTTT. Amino acids: CASSPRTGYTDTQYF.

This chain links TRBV6-5 with TRBJ2-1; D perhaps matches TRBD2 (6 bases). The V and J ends lost 6 bases and 8 bases respectively, with 14 bases between them. The CDR3 totals 13 residues. Germline loops: CDR1 MNHEY, CDR2 SVGAGI. CDR3 region: CASRNPGDDEQFF. The CDR3 bases are TGTGCCAGCAGAAATCCGGGGGACGATGAGCAGTTCTTC.

This clone was detected a few times. This chain links TRBV15 with TRBJ2-7, with D possibly TRBD1 on 5 matching bases. Germline V gene sequence: CDR1 LNHNV, CDR2 YYDKDF (reference sequence). V was trimmed by 2 bases and J by 3 bases, leaving 14 bases between them. The CDR3 length is 15 residues. The chain's CDR3 is CATSRRTPPFYEQYF. In DNA form, the CDR3 reads TGTGCCACCAGCAGAAGGACACCCCCTTTCTACGAGCAGTACTTC. Combining the CDR3 with reference TRBV15 and TRBJ2-7 gives the whole variable domain DAMVIQNPRYQVTQFGKPVTLSCSQTLNHNVMYWYQQKSSQAPKLLFHYYDKDFNNEADTPDNFQSRRPNTSFCFLDIRSPGLGDTAMYLCATSRRTPPFYEQYFGPGTRLTVT.

This clone was seen only a few times. The chain uses TRBV6-4 and TRBJ1-2; no clear D gene. V was trimmed by 2 bases and J by 1 base, leaving 14 bases between them. The CDR3 has 16 residues. CDR1 and CDR2 from the germline V gene are MRHNA and SNTAGT. The CDR3 bases are TGTGCCAGCAGTGACCCGTGGCTACAAATTAACTATGGCTACACCTTC. Protein product: CASSDPWLQINYGYTF.

In its sample, this clone was seen a few times. The V gene is TRBV7-2, the J gene TRBJ1-2; D remains ambiguous. This CDR3 spans 12 amino acids. V shed 5 bases and J shed 7 bases, with 11 bases lying between them. Germline V lookup: CDR1 SGHTA, CDR2 FQGNSA. CDR3 residues: CASSLGVGGYTF. Written as DNA, the CDR3 is TGTGCCAGCAGCCTAGGAGTAGGTGGCTACACCTTC.

The chain uses TRBV9 and TRBJ1-1; D may be TRBD1 (5 bases). Germline loops: CDR1 SGDLS, CDR2 YYNGEE. This CDR3 has 14 amino acids. Deletions cut 6 bases from V and 10 bases from J, with 22 bases between. This CDR3 is CASNSYGATEGAFF. CDR3 nucleotide sequence: TGTGCCAGCAACTCTTACGGGGCCACAGAGGGAGCTTTCTTT.

This sequence joins TRBV25-1 and TRBJ1-2, with D possibly being TRBD1 (6 bases). V shed 8 bases and J shed 5 bases, with 24 bases lying between them. This CDR3 is 16 amino acids long. Germline assignment: CDR1 MGHDK and CDR2 SYGVNS. The CDR3 is CASRSSQGLLQYGYTF. In nucleotides, the CDR3 is TGTGCCAGCCGATCATCACAGGGTCTCCTTCAGTATGGCTACACCTTC.

Only a few counts were recorded for this clone. The J gene is TRBJ1-5, the V gene TRBV28, with TRBD1 as a possible D gene (6 bases). The CDR3 runs to 13 residues. Trimming shortened V by 6 bases and J by 7 bases, and 13 bases separated the two germline ends. CDR1 is MDHEN, CDR2 SYDVKM, per germline. CDR3 in DNA: TGTGCCAGCAGCATAGACAGGTCCCAGCCCCAGCATTTT. Translated: CASSIDRSQPQHF.

The V and J genes are TRBV18 and TRBJ1-2, with a possible D match to TRBD1 (6 bases). The CDR3 runs to 14 residues. From germline, CDR1 is KGHSH and CDR2 LQKENI. The V gene lost 6 bases and the J gene lost 8 bases, with 19 bases spanning the gap. The DNA for the CDR3 is TGTGCCAGCTCCCCAATCGAGGGGGGCTGGGGCTACACCTTC. It yields the protein CASSPIEGGWGYTF.

The rearrangement links TRBV7-2 to TRBJ2-5, with TRBD1 identical over 11 bases. In germline, CDR1 is SGHTA, CDR2 FQGNSA. Trimming removed 7 bases from V and 2 bases from J; junction bases left unmatched: 6. The CDR3 consists of 15 residues. This chain's CDR3 is CASTLDRGPQETQYF. CDR3 nucleotide sequence: TGTGCCAGCACCTTGGACAGGGGGCCTCAAGAGACCCAGTACTTC.

This clone has a handful of counts. J is TRBJ2-6 and V is TRBV5-4, with 8 bases that match TRBD1. The V gene end was trimmed by 4 bases and the J gene end by 1 base; junction bases not matched to a gene: 10. The length of the CDR3 is 18 residues. Germline CDR1 reads SGHNT; CDR2 reads YYREEE (reference sequence). CDR3 coding DNA: TGTGCCAGCAGCCCTTGGACAGGGATAAGGTCTGGGGCCAACGTCCTGACTTTC. The encoded protein is CASSPWTGIRSGANVLTF.

J is TRBJ2-7 and V is TRBV5-1; 8 nucleotides line up with TRBD2. This CDR3 has 16 amino acids. The V gene's germline CDR1 is SGHRS and CDR2 YFSETQ. V gave up 2 bases and J gave up 2 bases; unmatched junction bases: 9. The DNA of the CDR3 is TGCGCCAGCAGCTTTGGGATGGCGGGAGGCCCCTACGAGCAGTACTTC. Its translation: CASSFGMAGGPYEQYF.

Details on this clone: The sample contains more than one DNA sequence encoding this CDR3. The chain employs TRBV27 and TRBJ2-7, with D hard to call. Germline CDR1 reads MNHEY; CDR2 reads SMNVEV (reference sequence). There are 11 residues in the CDR3. In DNA form, the CDR3 reads TGTGGTGGGCGGTCAACTCGAGAGCAGTACTTC. Protein sequence: CGGRSTREQYF.

The rearrangement links TRBV7-9 to TRBJ1-1; D might be TRBD1 (5 bases). Germline V gene data show CDR1 as SEHNR and CDR2 as FQNEAQ (reference sequence). The CDR3 runs to 14 residues. The ends were cut back, 1 base at V and 4 bases at J, with 10 bases in the middle. In DNA form, the CDR3 reads TGTGCCAGCAGCTTAGACGCGGGGCTCACTGAAGCTTTCTTT. It yields the protein CASSLDAGLTEAFF. Full variable domain (missing parts from reference TRBV7-9 and TRBJ1-1): DTGVSQNPRHKITKRGQNVTFRCDPISEHNRLYWYRQTLGQGPEFLTYFQNEAQLEKSRLLSDRFSAERPKGSFSTLEIQRTEQGDSAMYLCASSLDAGLTEAFFGQGTRLTVV.

The table lists this clone with a few counts. The rearrangement joins TRBV30 to TRBJ2-3; D may be TRBD2 (6 bases). The CDR3 contains 17 residues. Germline values: CDR1 GTSNPN, CDR2 SVGIG (reference sequence). V was pared by 2 bases and J by 2 bases, with 20 bases between. The CDR3 nucleotides read TGTGCCTGGAGTCACGGGAGAACCTCACCTCTCACAGATACGCAGTATTTT. It yields the protein CAWSHGRTSPLTDTQYF.

This clone was observed a few times. This sample also contains other DNA sequences that code for the same CDR3. This chain links TRBV15 with TRBJ1-1, with 7 nucleotides matching TRBD1. The CDR3 runs to 13 residues. The germline V gene encodes CDR1 LNHNV and CDR2 YYDKDF (reference sequence). The ends lost 0 bases at V and 11 bases at J; junction bases unmatched: 6. The CDR3 loop reads CATSRDAGTEAFF. The CDR3 nucleotides are TGTGCCACCAGCAGAGACGCCGGGACAGAGGCTTTCTTT.

This clone showed up just a few times. V is TRBV5-1 and J is TRBJ2-1; 7 nucleotides line up with TRBD1. With V trimmed by 3 bases and J by 0 bases, 12 bases remained unmatched. Germline V gene lookup returns CDR1 SGHRS and CDR2 YFSETQ. This CDR3 has 18 residues. The CDR3 DNA reads as TGCGCCAGCAGCTCCATGACAGGGTCTACTATCTCCTACAATGAGCAGTTCTTC. Translation: CASSSMTGSTISYNEQFF. Full variable domain (missing parts from reference TRBV5-1 and TRBJ2-1): KAGVTQTPRYLIKTRGQQVTLSCSPISGHRSVSWYQQTPGQGLQFLFEYFSETQRNKGNFPGRFSGRQFSNSRSEMNVSTLELGDSALYLCASSSMTGSTISYNEQFFGPGTRLTVL.